The 25 T cell receptor beta chains below come from one sample, sequenced in a study of blood T cell repertoires in COVID-19. Assay: immunoSEQ multiplex PCR; the TCRdb copy retains only in-frame clones and omits some. The data contain roughly 200,000 clones, roughly 80% of them seen just once; the ten biggest clones take up around 4%. Sequenced input: peripheral blood. The receptor set was obtained from a man aged 50-59 years with active or convalescent COVID-19.

The genes are TRBV6-2 or TRBV6-3 and TRBJ2-7; D gene uncertain. From germline, CDR1 is MNHEY and CDR2 SVGEGT. This CDR3 has 14 amino acids. V was shortened by 2 bases and J by 1 base, with 9 bases between the two germline ends. The CDR3 loop reads CASSYVLVSYEQYF. The CDR3 DNA is TGTGCCAGCAGTTACGTCCTTGTTTCCTACGAGCAGTACTTC.

The rearrangement links TRBV2 to TRBJ1-4, with no clear D. CDR1 and CDR2 (germline): SNHLY, FYNNEI. The length of the CDR3 is 13 residues. V was pared by 8 bases and J by 5 bases, with 12 bases between. The CDR3 loop is CASQRVPNEKLFF. The DNA of the CDR3 is TGTGCCAGCCAGAGGGTACCCAATGAAAAACTGTTTTTT.

DNA for the CDR3: TGTGCCAGTAGTATCGAATCGGGACAGGGTGTCTATGGCTACACCTTC. Its protein is CASSIESGQGVYGYTF. V gene TRBV19 combines with J gene TRBJ1-2; 9 nucleotides match TRBD1. The CDR3 is 16 residues long. Germline V gene lookup returns CDR1 LNHDA and CDR2 SQIVND (reference sequence). The V segment lost 3 bases and the J segment 4 bases; nucleotides outside the gene matches: 9.

CDR3 in amino acids: CAWMGRGYTEAFF. The CDR3 DNA reads TGTGCCTGGATGGGCAGGGGGTACACTGAAGCTTTCTTT. The chain combines TRBV30 with TRBJ1-1; TRBD1 matches 7 bases. CDR3 size: 13 residues. The V and J ends lost 4 bases and 3 bases, in that order; junction bases with no gene match: 5. Germline V gives CDR1 GTSNPN, CDR2 SVGIG (reference sequence).

The chain joins TRBV5-1 to TRBJ1-5; 7 bases map to TRBD1. The CDR3 covers 16 residues. Unmatched junction bases numbered 7, after V lost 4 bases and J lost 0 bases. Germline CDR1 is SGHRS and CDR2 is YFSETQ. CDR3 in amino acids: CASSPYRGHSNQPQHF. Written as DNA, the CDR3 is TGCGCCAGCAGCCCTTACAGGGGCCATAGCAATCAGCCCCAGCATTTT. The full variable domain, rest sourced from reference TRBV5-1 and TRBJ1-5, is KAGVTQTPRYLIKTRGQQVTLSCSPISGHRSVSWYQQTPGQGLQFLFEYFSETQRNKGNFPGRFSGRQFSNSRSEMNVSTLELGDSALYLCASSPYRGHSNQPQHFGDGTRLSIL.

This chain connects TRBV6-6 to TRBJ1-1; TRBD1 agrees at 8 bases. CDR3 length: 11 amino acids. V was pared by 6 bases and J by 10 bases, with 4 bases of the junction left unmatched. Germline CDR1 MNHNY, CDR2 SVGAGI (reference sequence). This CDR3 is CASSTGGLAFF. The DNA for the CDR3 is TGTGCCAGCAGCACAGGGGGGTTAGCTTTCTTT.

This chain links TRBV18 with TRBJ1-5; D not resolved. Trimming pared 3 bases from V and 3 bases from J, leaving 18 bases between. The CDR3 extends over 17 amino acids. Germline CDR1 is KGHSH and CDR2 is LQKENI. The CDR3 sequence: CASSPERGSQANQPQHF. The CDR3 DNA follows: TGTGCCAGCTCACCCGAGAGAGGGTCTCAAGCCAATCAGCCCCAGCATTTT.

The chain carries TRBV6-6 and TRBJ1-1, with a weak D call TRBD1 (5 bases). Trimming pared 5 bases from V and 7 bases from J, leaving 14 bases between. Germline V gene lookup returns CDR1 MNHNY and CDR2 SVGAGI (reference sequence). This CDR3 spans 13 amino acids. CDR3 sequence: CASSHLGLDEAFF. The CDR3, as DNA: TGTGCCAGCAGTCACCTGGGGCTTGATGAAGCTTTCTTT.

The chain couples TRBV18 to TRBJ1-2; D gene ambiguous. CDR3 length: 14 amino acids. Germline V lookup: CDR1 KGHSH, CDR2 LQKENI. The germline V and J ends were trimmed by 2 bases and 8 bases, with 15 bases remaining between them. CDR3 amino acids: CASSPVPGISGYTF. The CDR3 DNA is TGTGCCAGCTCACCAGTCCCGGGGATAAGCGGCTACACCTTC. Full variable domain (rest looked up from reference TRBV18 and TRBJ1-2): NAGVMQNPRHLVRRRGQEARLRCSPMKGHSHVYWYRQLPEEGLKFMVYLQKENIIDESGMPKERFSAEFPKEGPSILRIQQVVRGDSAAYFCASSPVPGISGYTFGSGTRLTVV.

This clone was observed a handful of times. The chain carries TRBV5-4 and TRBJ1-1, with D maybe TRBD1 (5 bases). Germline CDR1 reads SGHNT; CDR2 reads YYREEE (reference sequence). CDR3 size: 15 residues. Trimming pared 0 bases from V and 1 base from J, leaving 10 bases between. CDR3: CASSLGIGANTEAFF. CDR3 coding DNA: TGTGCCAGCAGCTTGGGAATAGGGGCGAACACTGAAGCTTTCTTT.

This rearrangement joins TRBV5-5 to TRBJ1-1; 9 bases fit TRBD1. Per germline, CDR1 SGHKS and CDR2 YYEKEE (reference sequence). The length of the CDR3 is 14 residues. V was clipped by 6 bases and J by 5 bases; unmatched bases: 8. The CDR3: CASTWGQGRTEAFF. CDR3 sequence (DNA): TGTGCCAGCACCTGGGGACAGGGAAGAACTGAAGCTTTCTTT.

The CDR3 DNA reads TGTGCCAGCAGTTCAAGAGGGAACGGCTACACCTTC. It codes for CASSSRGNGYTF. The chain has TRBV6-5 and TRBJ1-2; no definite D call. With 4 bases removed from V and 8 bases from J, the gap between germline ends came to 11 bases. The CDR3 covers 12 residues. The germline CDR1 and CDR2 sequences are MNHEY and SVGAGI.

The V call is TRBV6-2 or TRBV6-3, the J call TRBJ1-3, with D possibly TRBD1 on 5 matching bases. CDR1 is MNHEY and CDR2 is SVGEGT in the germline V gene. The CDR3 contains 16 residues. Trimming left V 6 bases short and J 2 bases short, with 17 bases between. The CDR3 here is CASSPSGFPPGNTIYF. The CDR3 DNA sequence: TGTGCCAGCAGCCCTTCAGGGTTTCCCCCTGGAAACACCATATATTTT.

This clone is a singleton in its sample. CDR3 loop: CAWSRWGVGTGDTEAFF. CDR3 nucleotides: TGTGCCTGGAGTCGATGGGGGGTGGGGACAGGGGATACTGAAGCTTTCTTT. J is TRBJ1-1 and V is TRBV30, with TRBD1 identical over 10 bases. The junction had 14 bases not matched to a gene; V was cut back by 2 bases and J by 5 bases. Germline CDR1 and CDR2: GTSNPN and SVGIG (reference sequence). The CDR3 loop spans 17 amino acids.

This clone was observed a handful of times. The chain carries TRBV19 and TRBJ1-4; D ambiguous. V lost 11 bases and J lost 7, with 5 bases in between. CDR1 and CDR2 (germline): LNHDA, SQIVND (reference sequence). The CDR3 length is 9 residues. CDR3 protein: CAVSEKLFF. The CDR3 region has the DNA TGTGCCGTCAGTGAAAAACTGTTTTTT.

The chain couples TRBV5-1 to TRBJ2-4, with TRBD1 identical over 8 bases. The CDR3 length is 15 residues. Trimming took 3 bases from V and 8 from J; bases not matched to a gene: 10. The germline V gene encodes CDR1 SGHRS and CDR2 YFSETQ. CDR3 DNA: TGCGCCAGCAGCTCCCGGACAGGGAAGATGGACATTCAGTACTTC. It encodes CASSSRTGKMDIQYF. The variable domain in full, completed from reference TRBV5-1 and TRBJ2-4, reads KAGVTQTPRYLIKTRGQQVTLSCSPISGHRSVSWYQQTPGQGLQFLFEYFSETQRNKGNFPGRFSGRQFSNSRSEMNVSTLELGDSALYLCASSSRTGKMDIQYFGAGTRLSVL.

The chain combines TRBV28 with TRBJ1-5; D possibly corresponds to TRBD1 (6 bases). The ends were cut back, 2 bases at V and 1 base at J, with 18 bases in the middle. The CDR3 extends over 18 amino acids. Germline V gene data show CDR1 as MDHEN and CDR2 as SYDVKM. Written as DNA, the CDR3 is TGTGCCAGCAGTTTAAAGGGGGAACTGATAATCAGCAATCAGCCCCAGCATTTT. The encoded protein is CASSLKGELIISNQPQHF.

This chain uses TRBV5-1 with TRBJ2-5, with no clear D. The V end was cut by 4 bases, the J end by 5 bases, with 6 bases between. CDR3 length: 11 amino acids. Germline CDR1 is SGHRS and CDR2 is YFSETQ. Written as DNA, the CDR3 is TGCGCCAGCAGCGAACTCGAGACCCAGTACTTC. Translation gives CASSELETQYF.

The V gene is TRBV7-2, the J gene TRBJ2-1; D gene uncertain. The germline gives CDR1 SGHTA, CDR2 FQGNSA. The CDR3 totals 12 residues. With 1 base removed from V and 9 bases from J, the gap between germline ends came to 7 bases. In DNA form, the CDR3 reads TGTGCCAGCAGCTTAGTTGGAGTTGAGCAGTTCTTC. This encodes CASSLVGVEQFF.

V and J are TRBV6-2 or TRBV6-3 and TRBJ2-7; TRBD2 agrees at 8 bases. This CDR3 is built from 13 residues. CDR1 MNHEY and CDR2 SVGEGT come from the germline V gene. V lost 4 bases, J lost 4 bases, and 3 bases stayed unmatched. The CDR3 DNA sequence: TGTGCCAGCAGTTCGGGACTAGTATACGAGCAGTACTTC. Encoded protein: CASSSGLVYEQYF.

V and J are TRBV6-5 and TRBJ1-1; weak D call: TRBD1 (5 bases). Per germline, CDR1 MNHEY and CDR2 SVGAGI. CDR3 length: 13 amino acids. Trimming stripped 6 bases from V and 6 bases from J, with 14 bases between. The CDR3 region has the DNA TGTGCCAGCAGGTCACAGGAGTGGGCTGAAGCTTTCTTT. Protein sequence: CASRSQEWAEAFF.

V and J are TRBV19 and TRBJ1-6; 7 positions agree with TRBD1. Germline V gene data show CDR1 as LNHDA and CDR2 as SQIVND (reference sequence). The V gene end was trimmed by 7 bases and the J gene end by 10 bases; junction bases not matched to a gene: 16. This CDR3 spans 16 amino acids. DNA for the CDR3: TGTGCCAGTACCATAGGGACAGCCCTTGGAGAATCACCCCTCCACTTT. It encodes CASTIGTALGESPLHF.

The V and J genes are TRBV9 and TRBJ1-1, with D tentatively TRBD1 (5 bases). The CDR3 runs 12 residues. The V and J ends lost 7 bases and 7 bases respectively, with 14 bases between them. Germline lookup yields CDR1 SGDLS and CDR2 YYNGEE. Here the CDR3 DNA reads TGTGCCAGCTCGATCAGGGCCGGTGAAGCTTTCTTT. It is translated as CASSIRAGEAFF.

In nucleotides, the CDR3 is TGTGCCAGCGGGGAGGGGTCATCTGGAAACACCATATATTTT. As protein: CASGEGSSGNTIYF. The chain joins TRBV7-7 to TRBJ1-3, with a possible D match to TRBD1 (5 bases). The CDR3 consists of 14 residues. The germline gives CDR1 SSHAT, CDR2 FNYEAQ (reference sequence). V lost 8 bases and J 1 base, leaving 12 bases between the germline ends.

The chain combines TRBV30 with TRBJ1-5; no clear D. The CDR3 spans 15 residues. The germline CDR1 and CDR2 sequences are GTSNPN and SVGIG (reference sequence). Trimming shortened V by 0 bases and J by 11 bases, and 20 bases separated the two germline ends. Here the CDR3 DNA reads TGTGCCTGGAGTGTAAACACTAGACGGCCCTGGGCCCAGCATTTT. Translation: CAWSVNTRRPWAQHF.